The present entry profiles one TCR beta chain with its context. This clone was observed a few times. The clone's antigen remains unknown. Base-call qualities are not available, and no considerably larger clone is one nucleotide away. Lesional scalp punch biopsies and peripheral blood were collected from alopecia areata patients. PBMCs were isolated by density centrifugation and stained for CD3, CD4 and CD8, after which CD4+ and CD8+ T cells were sorted on a FACSAria. As part of a multicenter biomarker study, untreated alopecia areata patients were recruited. In five patients from the biomarker study, blood CD8+ T cells were sorted further into NKG2D-low and NKG2D-high fractions. Library prep was done by the immunoSEQ multiplex PCR assay. RNA was extracted from all samples and reverse transcribed into cDNA, which served as template for TCR sequencing. SuperScript III was used to make first-strand cDNA, primed with a 2:1 mix of oligo-dT and random hexamers. A synthetic immune receptor repertoire was used to assess amplification bias, and residual bias was removed computationally. The original methods were these. After raw reads were preprocessed to remove errors, the CDR3 was defined following IMGT conventions as running from the conserved cysteine to phenylalanine. Clonality was computed as 1 minus the Shannon entropy, with the entropy normalized by log2 of the number of productive unique TCRs. CD4 or CD8 identity of scalp clones was inferred by cross-referencing scalp TCRbeta sequences with sorted blood CD4 and CD8 repertoires. TCRdb took this table from immuneACCESS and kept in-frame rearrangements with V and J called. Such tables lack part of the clones; where checked against another copy, unresolved V genes explain under half of the gap, and the rest is unexplained. D and trimming were read from the DNA, whereas the V and J calls and clone size are those reported in that table. The sample table records tens of thousands of clones; about 74% of these occur just once. The ten most abundant clones make up about 20% of the sample.

These data are taken from a study of CD8+ T cells in alopecia areata listed by TCRdb under 2018. With regard to the full study: In both human patients and the C3H/HeJ mouse model, the study applied high-throughput TCRbeta sequencing to look at T cell clonal expansion in alopecia areata. Scalp tissue and sorted CD4+ and CD8+ peripheral blood T cells from patchy and totalis/universalis alopecia areata patients and from healthy controls were covered by human TCRbeta sequencing. Clonality in the scalp was compared among normal scalp (n=4), patchy alopecia areata scalp (n=8), and alopecia totalis/universalis scalp (n=8). RNA was obtained with the PAXgene miRNA kit for fixed scalp, the miRNeasy kit for PBMCs, and the RNeasy kit for mouse skin. TCRbeta CDR3 regions were amplified by immunoSEQ multiplex PCR with 35 Vbeta forward and 13 Jbeta reverse primers.

After removal of 0 bases from V and 3 bases from J, the junction retains 5 bases not matched to a gene. Spanning cysteine to phenylalanine, the CDR3 consists of 16 amino acids. CDR3 DNA is the only sequence kept; it has 48 bases, read in frame from the first base. According to the germline V gene, CDR1 reads MNHNS and CDR2 reads SASEGT. Study-wide findings and limitations: Unlike mouse skin, where gammadelta T cells dominate, normal human skin contains resident alphabeta T cells that get sequenced too, which complicates analysis of the scalp TCR repertoire. Lesional scalp, especially in alopecia totalis/universalis, showed higher clonality and more expanded CD8+ clones than normal scalp, suggesting antigenic drive. Shared TCR sequences between patients were less evident than in mice, which may be partly attributable to HLA diversity in the patient population.

Recombination connected TRBV6-1 to TRBJ1-5; 7 middle bases align to TRBD1. The sequence was obtained from a human donor with alopecia areata. The sample comprised NKG2D-low CD8+ T cells sorted from blood. The cell subset or site label, read with the paper, signifies: sorted CD8+ NKG2D-low blood T cells. The CDR3 region reads CASSEALGQANQPQHF. The nucleotide sequence reads TGTGCCAGCAGTGAAGCGCTAGGACAGGCCAATCAGCCCCAGCATTTT.